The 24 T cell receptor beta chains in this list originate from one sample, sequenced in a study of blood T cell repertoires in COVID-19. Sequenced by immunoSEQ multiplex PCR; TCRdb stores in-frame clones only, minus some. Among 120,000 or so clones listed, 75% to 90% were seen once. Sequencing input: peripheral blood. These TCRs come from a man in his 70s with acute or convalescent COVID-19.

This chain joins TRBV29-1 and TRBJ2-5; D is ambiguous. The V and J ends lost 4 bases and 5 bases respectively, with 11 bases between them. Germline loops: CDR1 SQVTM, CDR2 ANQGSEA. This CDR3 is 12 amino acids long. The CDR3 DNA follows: TGCAGCGTTGGGGCAGTCCGGGAGACCCAGTACTTC. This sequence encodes CSVGAVRETQYF.

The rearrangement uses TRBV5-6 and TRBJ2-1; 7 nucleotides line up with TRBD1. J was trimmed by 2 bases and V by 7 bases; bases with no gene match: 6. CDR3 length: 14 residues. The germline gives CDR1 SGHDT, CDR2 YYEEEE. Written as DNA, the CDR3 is TGTGCCAGCGCCCGACAGGGACCCTACAATGAGCAGTTCTTC. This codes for CASARQGPYNEQFF. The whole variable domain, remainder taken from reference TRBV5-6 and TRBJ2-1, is DAGVTQSPTHLIKTRGQQVTLRCSPKSGHDTVSWYQQALGQGPQFIFQYYEEEERQRGNFPDRFSGHQFPNYSSELNVNALLLGDSALYLCASARQGPYNEQFFGPGTRLTVL.

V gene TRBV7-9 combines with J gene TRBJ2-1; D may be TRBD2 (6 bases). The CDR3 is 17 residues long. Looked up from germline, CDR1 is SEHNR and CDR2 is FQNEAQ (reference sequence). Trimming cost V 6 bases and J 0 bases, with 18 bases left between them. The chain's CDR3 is CASSLRLASGSYNEQFF. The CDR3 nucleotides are TGTGCCAGCAGTTTGCGCCTAGCGTCGGGCTCCTACAATGAGCAGTTCTTC.

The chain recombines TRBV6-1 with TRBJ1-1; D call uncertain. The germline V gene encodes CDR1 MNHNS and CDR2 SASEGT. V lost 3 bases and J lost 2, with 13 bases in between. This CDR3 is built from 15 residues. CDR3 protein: CASSELPAGNTEAFF. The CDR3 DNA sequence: TGTGCCAGCAGTGAGCTCCCGGCGGGAAACACTGAAGCTTTCTTT.

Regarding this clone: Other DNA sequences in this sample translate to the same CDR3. The CDR3: CASSLGPVNTEAFF. The CDR3 DNA follows: TGTGCCAGCAGCTTGGGCCCGGTTAACACTGAAGCTTTCTTT. The genes are TRBV5-5 and TRBJ1-1; D uncertain. V was clipped by 0 bases and J by 2 bases, with 8 bases between them. The CDR3 covers 14 residues. The germline V gene encodes CDR1 SGHKS and CDR2 YYEKEE (reference sequence). The variable domain in full, with the rest retrieved from reference TRBV5-5 and TRBJ1-1, is DAGVTQSPTHLIKTRGQQVTLRCSPISGHKSVSWYQQVLGQGPQFIFQYYEKEERGRGNFPDRFSARQFPNYSSELNVNALLLGDSALYLCASSLGPVNTEAFFGQGTRLTVV.

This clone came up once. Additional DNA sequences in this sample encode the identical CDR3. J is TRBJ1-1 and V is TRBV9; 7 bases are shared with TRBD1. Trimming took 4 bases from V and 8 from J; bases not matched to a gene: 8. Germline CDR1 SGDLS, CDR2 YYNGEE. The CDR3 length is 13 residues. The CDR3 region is CASSPGGRTEAFF. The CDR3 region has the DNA TGTGCCAGCAGCCCAGGGGGGCGGACCGAAGCTTTCTTT.

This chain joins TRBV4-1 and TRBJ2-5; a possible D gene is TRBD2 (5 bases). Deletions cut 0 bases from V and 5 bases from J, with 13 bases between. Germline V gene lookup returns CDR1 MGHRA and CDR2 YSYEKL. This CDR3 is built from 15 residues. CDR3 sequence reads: CASSQDLAGVETQYF. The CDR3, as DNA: TGCGCCAGCAGCCAAGATCTAGCAGGTGTCGAGACCCAGTACTTC.

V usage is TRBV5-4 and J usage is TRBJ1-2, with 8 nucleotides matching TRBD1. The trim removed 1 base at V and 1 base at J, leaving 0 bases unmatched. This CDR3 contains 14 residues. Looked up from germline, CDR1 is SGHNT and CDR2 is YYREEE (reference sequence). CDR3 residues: CASSLTGGNYGYTF. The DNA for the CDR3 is TGTGCCAGCAGCTTGACAGGGGGTAACTATGGCTACACCTTC.

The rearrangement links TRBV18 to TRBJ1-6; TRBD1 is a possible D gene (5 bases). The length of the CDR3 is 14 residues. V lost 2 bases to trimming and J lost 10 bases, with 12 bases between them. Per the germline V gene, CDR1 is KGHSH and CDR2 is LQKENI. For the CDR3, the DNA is TGTGCCAGCTCACCAGGAGGGGTTGGATCACCCCTCCACTTT. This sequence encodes CASSPGGVGSPLHF.

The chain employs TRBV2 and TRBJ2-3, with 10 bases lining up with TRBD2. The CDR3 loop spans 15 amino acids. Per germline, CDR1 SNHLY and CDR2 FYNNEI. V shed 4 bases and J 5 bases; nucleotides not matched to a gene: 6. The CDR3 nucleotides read TGTGCCAGCAGTGGTGCCAGCGGGGGGGTAGATACGCAGTATTTT. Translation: CASSGASGGVDTQYF.

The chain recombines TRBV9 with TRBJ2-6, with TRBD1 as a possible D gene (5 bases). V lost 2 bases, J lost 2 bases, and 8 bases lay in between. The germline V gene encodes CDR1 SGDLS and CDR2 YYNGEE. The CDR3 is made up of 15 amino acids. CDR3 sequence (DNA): TGTGCCAGCAGCGTGGTAGGGGCTGGGGCCAACGTCCTGACTTTC. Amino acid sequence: CASSVVGAGANVLTF.

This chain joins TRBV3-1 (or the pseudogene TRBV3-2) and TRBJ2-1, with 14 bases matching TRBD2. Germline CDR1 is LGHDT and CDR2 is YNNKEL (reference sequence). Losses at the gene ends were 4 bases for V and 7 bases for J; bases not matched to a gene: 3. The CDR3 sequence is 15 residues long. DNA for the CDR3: TGTGCCAGCAGCCGCTGGACTAGCGGGGGGAATGAGCAGTTCTTC. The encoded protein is CASSRWTSGGNEQFF.

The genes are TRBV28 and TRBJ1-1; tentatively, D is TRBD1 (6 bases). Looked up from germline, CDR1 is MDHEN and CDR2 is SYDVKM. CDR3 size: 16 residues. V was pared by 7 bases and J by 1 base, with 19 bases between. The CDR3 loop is CASTPVSGQRNTEAFF. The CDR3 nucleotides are TGTGCCAGCACCCCCGTTTCTGGACAGAGGAACACTGAAGCTTTCTTT.

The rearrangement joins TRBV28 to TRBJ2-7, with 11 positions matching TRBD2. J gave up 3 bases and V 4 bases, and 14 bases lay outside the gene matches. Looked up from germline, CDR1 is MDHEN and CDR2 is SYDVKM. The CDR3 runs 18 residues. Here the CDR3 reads CASSSLLVASGGLYEQYF. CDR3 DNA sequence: TGTGCCAGCAGTTCCCTCTTAGTGGCTAGCGGGGGGCTCTACGAGCAGTACTTC.

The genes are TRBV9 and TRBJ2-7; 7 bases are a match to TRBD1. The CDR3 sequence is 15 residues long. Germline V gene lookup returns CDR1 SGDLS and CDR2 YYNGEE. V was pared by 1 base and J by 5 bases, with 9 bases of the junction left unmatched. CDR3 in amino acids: CASSVYGRGSNEQYF. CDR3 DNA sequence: TGTGCCAGCAGCGTATACGGCAGGGGGTCCAACGAGCAGTACTTC.

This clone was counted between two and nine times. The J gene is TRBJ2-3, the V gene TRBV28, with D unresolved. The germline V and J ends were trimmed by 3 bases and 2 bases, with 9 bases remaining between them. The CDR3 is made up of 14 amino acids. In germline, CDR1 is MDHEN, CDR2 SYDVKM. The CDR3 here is CASSFAQDTDTQYF. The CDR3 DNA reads TGTGCCAGCAGTTTCGCCCAGGACACAGATACGCAGTATTTT.

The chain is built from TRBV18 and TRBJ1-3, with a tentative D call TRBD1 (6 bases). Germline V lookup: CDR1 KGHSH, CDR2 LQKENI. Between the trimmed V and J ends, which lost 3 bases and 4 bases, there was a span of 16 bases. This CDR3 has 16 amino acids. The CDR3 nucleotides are TGTGCCAGCTCACCGAACAGGGCGCCTCTCGGAAACACCATATATTTT. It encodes CASSPNRAPLGNTIYF. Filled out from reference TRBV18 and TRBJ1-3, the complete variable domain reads NAGVMQNPRHLVRRRGQEARLRCSPMKGHSHVYWYRQLPEEGLKFMVYLQKENIIDESGMPKERFSAEFPKEGPSILRIQQVVRGDSAAYFCASSPNRAPLGNTIYFGEGSWLTVV.

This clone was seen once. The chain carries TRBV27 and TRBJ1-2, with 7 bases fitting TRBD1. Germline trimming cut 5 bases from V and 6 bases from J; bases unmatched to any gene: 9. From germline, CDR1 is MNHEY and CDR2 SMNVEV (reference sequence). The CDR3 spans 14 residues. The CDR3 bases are TGTGCCAGCAGTCCCTTCCGGGACAGCCATGGCTACACCTTC. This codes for CASSPFRDSHGYTF.

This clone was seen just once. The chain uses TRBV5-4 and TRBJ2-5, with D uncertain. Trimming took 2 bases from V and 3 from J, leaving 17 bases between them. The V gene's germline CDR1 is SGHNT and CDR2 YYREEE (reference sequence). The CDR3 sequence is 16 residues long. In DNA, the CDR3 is TGTGCCAGCAGCTTCCCTACGGTAGTAGGAGAAGAGACCCAGTACTTC. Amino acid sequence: CASSFPTVVGEETQYF.

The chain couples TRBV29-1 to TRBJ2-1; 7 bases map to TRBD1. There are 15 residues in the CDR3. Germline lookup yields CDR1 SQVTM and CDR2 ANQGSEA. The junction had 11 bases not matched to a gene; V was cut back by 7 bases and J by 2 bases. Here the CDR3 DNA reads TGCAGCGCTAAACCGGGACAGCGGACCTACAATGAGCAGTTCTTC. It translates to CSAKPGQRTYNEQFF.

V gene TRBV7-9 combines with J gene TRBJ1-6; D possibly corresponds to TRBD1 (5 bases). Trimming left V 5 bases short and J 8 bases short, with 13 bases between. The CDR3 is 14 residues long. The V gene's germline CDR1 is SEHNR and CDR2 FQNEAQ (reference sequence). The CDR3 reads CASSLRPGDSPLHF. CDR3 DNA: TGTGCCAGCAGCCTCCGCCCGGGGGATTCACCCCTCCACTTT.

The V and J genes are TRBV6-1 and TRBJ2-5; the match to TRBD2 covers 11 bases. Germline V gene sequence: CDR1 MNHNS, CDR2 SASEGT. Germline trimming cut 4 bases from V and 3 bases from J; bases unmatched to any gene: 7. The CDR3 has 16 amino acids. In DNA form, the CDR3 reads TGTGCCAGCAGTGTATCGACTAGCGGGGCAAAAGAGACCCAGTACTTC. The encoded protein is CASSVSTSGAKETQYF.

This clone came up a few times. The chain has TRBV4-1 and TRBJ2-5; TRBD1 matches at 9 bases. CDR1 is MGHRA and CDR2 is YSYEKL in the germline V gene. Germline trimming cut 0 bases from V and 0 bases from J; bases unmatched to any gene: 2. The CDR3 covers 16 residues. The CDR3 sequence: CASSQDGTGYQETQYF. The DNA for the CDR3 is TGCGCCAGCAGCCAAGATGGGACAGGGTACCAAGAGACCCAGTACTTC.

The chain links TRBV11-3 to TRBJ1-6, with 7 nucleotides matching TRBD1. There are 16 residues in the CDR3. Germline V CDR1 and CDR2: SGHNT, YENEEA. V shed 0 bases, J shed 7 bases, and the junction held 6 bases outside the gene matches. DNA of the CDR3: TGTGCCAGCAGCTTAGATGGGCAGGGGGTCAATTCACCCCTCCACTTT. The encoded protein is CASSLDGQGVNSPLHF.